Shown below are 24 T cell receptor beta chains from a single sample sequenced in a study of blood T cell repertoires in COVID-19. Clones were read by immunoSEQ multiplex PCR, and TCRdb kept only the in-frame ones, dropping some. The top ten hold less than 2.5% of the sample, which has hundreds of thousands of clones, 80% to 90% seen once. The source material was PBMCs or T cells enriched from blood (not recorded which). Source of these receptors: a man aged 25-45 years who had recovered from COVID-19.

The chain couples TRBV19 to TRBJ1-1, with unresolved D. This CDR3 has 15 residues. Germline CDR1 LNHDA, CDR2 SQIVND (reference sequence). Trimming pared 3 bases from V and 0 bases from J, leaving 11 bases between. The CDR3 DNA reads TGTGCCAGTAGTATGGGGTGGGGAGTGAACACTGAAGCTTTCTTT. Protein sequence: CASSMGWGVNTEAFF.

Worth noting for this clone: Different DNA sequences within this sample yield the same CDR3. The chain uses TRBV2 and TRBJ1-1, with D hard to call. The CDR3 extends over 12 amino acids. V was clipped by 4 bases and J by 5 bases, with 8 bases between them. Germline values: CDR1 SNHLY, CDR2 FYNNEI. The CDR3 DNA reads as TGTGCCAGCAGTGTGGAGGGAACTGAAGCTTTCTTT. It yields the protein CASSVEGTEAFF.

The gene calls are TRBV9 and TRBJ1-2; D not resolved. The germline CDR1 and CDR2 sequences are SGDLS and YYNGEE. V dropped 0 bases and J dropped 7 bases, with 10 bases sitting between them. The CDR3 extends over 13 amino acids. Here the CDR3 reads CASSVDEGGGYTF. CDR3 nucleotide sequence: TGTGCCAGCAGCGTAGACGAAGGCGGTGGCTACACCTTC.

This chain connects TRBV7-9 to TRBJ1-2, with D perhaps TRBD1 (5 bases). This CDR3 contains 15 residues. V was trimmed by 5 bases and J by 1 base, leaving 14 bases between them. CDR1 is SEHNR, CDR2 FQNEAQ, per germline (reference sequence). The CDR3 region is CASSQGQNFNYGYTF. In nucleotides, the CDR3 is TGTGCCAGCAGCCAGGGCCAGAACTTTAACTATGGCTACACCTTC.

The rearrangement uses TRBV30 and TRBJ1-2, with 8 bases fitting TRBD1. V trimming: 4 bases; J trimming: 4 bases; junction bases outside the gene matches: 8. Germline lookup yields CDR1 GTSNPN and CDR2 SVGIG (reference sequence). The CDR3 is 14 amino acids. The DNA of the CDR3 is TGTGCCTGGACTCAGGGGGCGCAGTTCTATGGCTACACCTTC. As protein: CAWTQGAQFYGYTF.

This chain links TRBV14 with TRBJ2-5; D is undetermined. This CDR3 spans 15 amino acids. The germline V gene has CDR1 SGHDN and CDR2 FVKESK. Between the trimmed V and J ends, which lost 4 bases and 4 bases, there was a span of 16 bases. CDR3 coding DNA: TGTGCCAGCAGCCCGGAACGCACGGTAGCAGAGACCCAGTACTTC. Its protein is CASSPERTVAETQYF.

The CDR3 here is CASKGAGGYTF. As DNA, the CDR3 is TGTGCCAGCAAGGGGGCAGGTGGCTACACCTTC. This chain uses TRBV3-1 (or the pseudogene TRBV3-2) with TRBJ1-2; 7 bases map to TRBD1. The CDR3 totals 11 residues. Trimming at V came to 7 bases and at J to 7 bases, leaving 3 bases not matched to a gene. CDR1 is LGHDT and CDR2 is YNNKEL in the germline V gene (reference sequence).

This clone was found a few times. V usage is TRBV15 and J usage is TRBJ2-1; 8 bases match TRBD1. Germline loops: CDR1 LNHNV, CDR2 YYDKDF (reference sequence). The V gene end was trimmed by 3 bases and the J gene end by 4 bases; junction bases not matched to a gene: 8. The CDR3 loop spans 16 amino acids. The CDR3: CATSRGTGRPYNEQFF. The CDR3 DNA reads as TGTGCCACCAGCAGGGGGACAGGAAGACCTTACAATGAGCAGTTCTTC.

This clone was counted between two and nine times. The rearrangement joins TRBV19 to TRBJ1-1; D is ambiguous. Germline CDR1 and CDR2: LNHDA and SQIVND (reference sequence). Trimming took 3 bases from V and 8 from J, leaving 10 bases between them. CDR3 length equals 12 residues. CDR3 nucleotides: TGTGCCAGTAGTATGGGGAGAGGGGAAGCTTTCTTT. Residues: CASSMGRGEAFF.

This clone showed up just once. The chain employs TRBV7-2 and TRBJ1-1; perhaps TRBD1 as D (6 bases). The CDR3 contains 13 residues. With 2 bases removed from V and 7 bases from J, the gap between germline ends came to 11 bases. Germline V lookup: CDR1 SGHTA, CDR2 FQGNSA. The CDR3 is CASSLRGWDEAFF. The CDR3 DNA sequence: TGTGCCAGCAGCTTAAGGGGGTGGGATGAAGCTTTCTTT.

CDR3 DNA: TGCGCCAGCAGCTTGAGAGTTAGCGGGGGGGCTAACACCGGGGAGCTGTTTTTT. Protein: CASSLRVSGGANTGELFF. V usage is TRBV5-1 and J usage is TRBJ2-2, with 11 nucleotides matching TRBD2. V lost 1 base to trimming and J lost 2 bases; unmatched junction nucleotides: 7. Germline loops: CDR1 SGHRS, CDR2 YFSETQ. The CDR3 covers 18 residues.

In this sample, this clone turned up a few times. V usage is TRBV7-2 and J usage is TRBJ1-2; 7 bases fit TRBD1. The CDR3 has 13 amino acids. J lost 6 bases, V lost 1 base, and 2 bases had no gene match. Germline-derived CDR1 and CDR2 are SGHTA and FQGNSA. For the CDR3, the DNA is TGTGCCAGCAGCTTAGTAGGGGGCGATGGCTACACCTTC. Its translation: CASSLVGGDGYTF.

This sequence joins TRBV7-2 and TRBJ2-7; TRBD2 aligns across 12 bases. CDR1 is SGHTA and CDR2 is FQGNSA in the germline V gene. The trim removed 3 bases at V and 3 bases at J, leaving 6 bases unmatched. This CDR3 has 16 amino acids. CDR3 DNA: TGTGCCAGCAGCTTCAGACTAGCGGGGGCAAACTACGAGCAGTACTTC. Its protein product is CASSFRLAGANYEQYF.

With regard to this clone: Just one base apart from a much larger clone, this may be a read error. The chain recombines TRBV25-1 with TRBJ1-1, with a tentative D call TRBD1 (6 bases). Germline CDR1 is MGHDK and CDR2 is SYGVNS. This CDR3 has 13 amino acids. Trimming left V 3 bases short and J 1 base short, with 6 bases between. CDR3 loop: CASSDRGNTEAFF. DNA of the CDR3: TGTGCCAGCAGTGACAGGGGGAACACTGAAGCTTTCTTT.

The CDR3 spells CASSFRGASGELFF. In DNA, the CDR3 is TGCGCCAGCAGCTTCCGGGGGGCGTCCGGGGAGCTGTTTTTT. The rearrangement uses TRBV5-1 and TRBJ2-2; D perhaps matches TRBD2 (7 bases). The germline V gene has CDR1 SGHRS and CDR2 YFSETQ. Trimming stripped 2 bases from V and 6 bases from J, with 11 bases between. The CDR3 consists of 14 residues.

The chain carries TRBV7-8 and TRBJ2-6; D perhaps matches TRBD1 (6 bases). Germline lookup yields CDR1 SGHVS and CDR2 FQNEAQ. V was clipped by 5 bases and J by 0 bases, with 14 bases between them. CDR3 length equals 17 residues. The CDR3 DNA follows: TGTGCCAGCAGCACTACAGGGCCTAGCTCTGGGGCCAACGTCCTGACTTTC. Residues: CASSTTGPSSGANVLTF.

There are a few counts of this clone. This chain connects TRBV14 to TRBJ1-6; the D is unclear. V shed 5 bases and J shed 5 bases, with 16 bases lying between them. The CDR3 sequence is 16 residues long. Germline CDR1 reads SGHDN; CDR2 reads FVKESK. The CDR3 is CASSDGGYRDNSPLHF. CDR3 DNA: TGTGCCAGCAGCGACGGAGGGTATAGGGATAATTCACCCCTCCACTTT.

V usage is TRBV9 and J usage is TRBJ1-3; 7 bases fit TRBD1. From germline, CDR1 is SGDLS and CDR2 YYNGEE. There are 16 residues in the CDR3. Trimming took 1 base from V and 2 from J; bases not matched to a gene: 6. The CDR3, as DNA: TGTGCCAGCAGCGTACCGCCAGGGGGAACTGGAAACACCATATATTTT. Its translation is CASSVPPGGTGNTIYF.

For the CDR3, the DNA is TGTGCCAGTAGTGACCCGGGGGGAAGAGCTAACTATGGCTACACCTTC. It is translated as CASSDPGGRANYGYTF. The rearrangement uses TRBV19 and TRBJ1-2; maybe TRBD1 (5 bases). This CDR3 region has 16 residues. Germline CDR1 and CDR2: LNHDA and SQIVND (reference sequence). Trimming stripped 5 bases from V and 0 bases from J, with 16 bases between.

The chain uses TRBV5-6 and TRBJ1-1; 9 positions agree with TRBD1. V lost 3 bases and J lost 4; bases outside the gene matches: 7. The CDR3 length is 15 residues. The germline CDR1 and CDR2 sequences are SGHDT and YYEEEE. This CDR3 is CASSSPKTGGTEAFF. CDR3 DNA: TGTGCCAGCAGCTCCCCTAAGACAGGGGGCACTGAAGCTTTCTTT.

The gene calls are TRBV25-1 and TRBJ2-7; the match to TRBD2 covers 7 bases. Unmatched junction bases numbered 6, after V lost 8 bases and J lost 2 bases. The CDR3 is made up of 13 amino acids. Germline CDR1 and CDR2: MGHDK and SYGVNS. The CDR3 bases are TGTGCCAGCGGTGGGACTAACACCTACGAGCAGTACTTC. Translated: CASGGTNTYEQYF.

The gene calls are TRBV27 and TRBJ2-6; TRBD2 matches at 7 bases. Per germline, CDR1 MNHEY and CDR2 SMNVEV (reference sequence). Trimming took 4 bases from V and 2 from J; bases not matched to a gene: 8. The CDR3 is made up of 17 amino acids. As DNA, the CDR3 is TGTGCCAGCAGTTACCGGGCCCGGGAGGCTGGGGCCAACGTCCTGACTTTC. Residues: CASSYRAREAGANVLTF.

V gene TRBV19 combines with J gene TRBJ2-1; 10 bases fit TRBD1. The junction had 4 bases not matched to a gene; V was cut back by 4 bases and J by 7 bases. Germline-derived CDR1 and CDR2 are LNHDA and SQIVND (reference sequence). The CDR3 extends over 14 amino acids. The CDR3 spells CASSRQGAGNEQFF. CDR3 bases: TGTGCCAGTAGTAGACAGGGGGCTGGGAATGAGCAGTTCTTC.

This sequence joins TRBV18 and TRBJ2-1, with 9 bases aligning to TRBD2. The J segment lost 7 bases and the V segment lost 0 bases, leaving 7 bases of the junction unmatched. Germline lookup yields CDR1 KGHSH and CDR2 LQKENI. This CDR3 is 16 amino acids long. This CDR3 is CASSPPERGVENEQFF. The CDR3 DNA is TGTGCCAGCTCACCACCGGAGCGGGGGGTTGAGAATGAGCAGTTCTTC. The complete variable domain, with remaining parts taken from reference TRBV18 and TRBJ2-1, reads NAGVMQNPRHLVRRRGQEARLRCSPMKGHSHVYWYRQLPEEGLKFMVYLQKENIIDESGMPKERFSAEFPKEGPSILRIQQVVRGDSAAYFCASSPPERGVENEQFFGPGTRLTVL.